A single sample gave rise to the 23 T cell receptor beta chains below, sequenced in a study of control samples from healthy donors and cancer patients. Produced via immunoSEQ multiplex PCR; TCRdb's table is partial and in-frame only. The profile shows about 95,000 clones, approximately 90% of them singletons. The specimen was blood. Receptor source: a woman between 65 and 79 years old in good health.

This chain uses TRBV3-1 (or the pseudogene TRBV3-2) with TRBJ1-5; D possibly corresponds to TRBD1 (6 bases). The CDR3 length is 15 residues. The germline gives CDR1 LGHDT, CDR2 YNNKEL (reference sequence). V lost 4 bases and J lost 6, with 16 bases in between. The CDR3 region has the DNA TGTGCCAGCAGCCCACAGGGTATGAAGGGTCAGCCCCAGCATTTT. This translates into CASSPQGMKGQPQHF.

This clone was seen a few times. The chain is built from TRBV7-6 and TRBJ1-5, with D maybe TRBD1 (5 bases). This CDR3 is built from 16 residues. Germline V gene data show CDR1 as SGHVS and CDR2 as FNYEAQ. V was clipped by 5 bases and J by 0 bases, with 14 bases between them. CDR3 protein: CASSPRVGGSNQPQHF. The DNA of the CDR3 is TGTGCCAGCAGCCCTCGGGTGGGGGGTAGCAATCAGCCCCAGCATTTT.

This clone was counted only a few times. The chain uses TRBV19 and TRBJ1-5, with TRBD1 matching over 7 bases. The germline V gene has CDR1 LNHDA and CDR2 SQIVND (reference sequence). The trim removed 9 bases at V and 2 bases at J, leaving 13 bases unmatched. The CDR3 totals 16 residues. The CDR3: CASKTQGGTGNQPQHF. Written as DNA, the CDR3 is TGTGCCAGCAAAACCCAGGGAGGGACAGGCAATCAGCCCCAGCATTTT.

This chain uses TRBV15 with TRBJ1-1; D is uncertain. Germline lookup yields CDR1 LNHNV and CDR2 YYDKDF (reference sequence). V lost 5 bases and J 8 bases, leaving 9 bases between the germline ends. The CDR3 totals 11 residues. CDR3: CATSQEAEAFF. The CDR3 nucleotides are TGTGCCACCAGCCAGGAGGCGGAAGCTTTCTTT.

V is TRBV25-1 and J is TRBJ1-1; 7 nucleotides line up with TRBD1. Trimming removed 2 bases from V and 3 bases from J; junction bases left unmatched: 3. Germline lookup yields CDR1 MGHDK and CDR2 SYGVNS. The CDR3 length is 14 residues. Here the CDR3 DNA reads TGTGCCAGCAGTGAACGGGACAGTCACACTGAAGCTTTCTTT. Encoded protein: CASSERDSHTEAFF.

The chain links TRBV6-5 to TRBJ2-1, with 7 bases that match TRBD1. The length of the CDR3 is 14 residues. Germline trimming cut 8 bases from V and 7 bases from J; bases unmatched to any gene: 11. The germline CDR1 and CDR2 sequences are MNHEY and SVGAGI. CDR3 loop: CASGSGQFQNEQFF. The CDR3 nucleotides are TGTGCCAGCGGTTCGGGACAGTTCCAGAATGAGCAGTTCTTC.

The chain carries TRBV2 and TRBJ2-1, with TRBD2 matching over 10 bases. J lost 6 bases, V lost 4 bases, and 3 bases had no gene match. The CDR3 loop spans 14 amino acids. Germline V gene data show CDR1 as SNHLY and CDR2 as FYNNEI. This CDR3 reads CASSVLAGGNEQFF. The CDR3, as DNA: TGTGCCAGCAGTGTATTAGCGGGGGGCAATGAGCAGTTCTTC.

The rearrangement joins TRBV12-3 or TRBV12-4 to TRBJ1-1; D perhaps matches TRBD1 (5 bases). The CDR3 sequence is 13 residues long. V gave up 3 bases and J gave up 5 bases, with 10 bases separating them. CDR3 loop: CASSLGGETEAFF. In DNA, the CDR3 is TGTGCCAGCAGTTTGGGGGGGGAAACTGAAGCTTTCTTT.

DNA for the CDR3: TGTGCCAGCAGTCCACAGGGGGCCAATCAGCCCCAGCATTTT. This sequence encodes CASSPQGANQPQHF. The V gene is TRBV3-1 (or the pseudogene TRBV3-2), the J gene TRBJ1-5; 9 nucleotides agree with TRBD1. With 6 bases clipped from V and 3 bases from J, the junction kept 3 bases outside the gene matches. CDR3 size: 14 residues. Germline CDR1 reads LGHDT; CDR2 reads YNNKEL (reference sequence).

V gene TRBV7-2 combines with J gene TRBJ1-4; 7 nucleotides line up with TRBD1. Trimming took 1 base from V and 6 from J; bases not matched to a gene: 5. CDR1 and CDR2 from the germline V gene are SGHTA and FQGNSA. The CDR3 consists of 15 residues. The CDR3 spells CASSLGQGGYEKLFF. DNA for the CDR3: TGTGCCAGCAGCTTAGGTCAGGGGGGGTATGAAAAACTGTTTTTT.

This CDR3 reads CASSPKGLAGGPGTDTQYF. The CDR3, as DNA: TGTGCCAGCAGCCCGAAAGGACTAGCGGGAGGGCCGGGCACAGATACGCAGTATTTT. The rearrangement uses TRBV5-6 and TRBJ2-3; 15 nucleotides line up with TRBD2. The CDR3 extends over 19 amino acids. Losses at the gene ends were 4 bases for V and 1 base for J; bases not matched to a gene: 10. The germline gives CDR1 SGHDT, CDR2 YYEEEE.

The J gene is TRBJ1-1, the V gene TRBV5-4, with D perhaps TRBD1 (6 bases). V lost 1 base to trimming and J lost 7 bases, with 14 bases between them. The CDR3 loop spans 14 amino acids. CDR1 is SGHNT and CDR2 is YYREEE in the germline V gene (reference sequence). CDR3 sequence reads: CASSLLGAPSEAFF. In nucleotides, the CDR3 is TGTGCCAGCAGCTTGCTGGGGGCGCCGAGTGAAGCTTTCTTT.

The V and J genes are TRBV7-9 and TRBJ1-2, with a possible D match to TRBD1 (6 bases). V was clipped by 5 bases and J by 2 bases, with 9 bases between them. This CDR3 has 13 residues. The germline CDR1 and CDR2 sequences are SEHNR and FQNEAQ (reference sequence). The DNA of the CDR3 is TGTGCCAGCAGCCGCGGACAGAACTATGGCTACACCTTC. Residues: CASSRGQNYGYTF.

V gene TRBV5-4 combines with J gene TRBJ2-7; D is unresolved. The CDR3 loop spans 12 amino acids. Germline lookup yields CDR1 SGHNT and CDR2 YYREEE (reference sequence). V was shortened by 0 bases and J by 7 bases, with 8 bases between the two germline ends. Written as DNA, the CDR3 is TGTGCCAGCAGCTTGGGAGTCGGGGAGCAGTACTTC. It specifies CASSLGVGEQYF.

V usage is TRBV15 and J usage is TRBJ1-1; D call uncertain. The V and J ends lost 5 bases and 1 base respectively, with 5 bases between them. Per germline, CDR1 LNHNV and CDR2 YYDKDF (reference sequence). The CDR3 sequence is 12 residues long. CDR3 DNA: TGTGCCACCAGCTTTTCGAACACTGAAGCTTTCTTT. Protein product: CATSFSNTEAFF.

This chain joins TRBV4-1 and TRBJ1-2; TRBD1 aligns across 7 bases. V shed 1 base, J shed 0 bases, and the junction held 5 bases outside the gene matches. The CDR3 runs 16 residues. The germline V gene encodes CDR1 MGHRA and CDR2 YSYEKL. The CDR3 DNA follows: TGCGCCAGCAGCCAAGTTGGGACAGCCGCTAACTATGGCTACACCTTC. Encoded protein: CASSQVGTAANYGYTF.

The gene calls are TRBV7-2 and TRBJ2-5; the D gene is possibly TRBD1 (5 bases). Trimming removed 2 bases at V and 9 bases at J, with 19 bases between. Germline-derived CDR1 and CDR2 are SGHTA and FQGNSA. This CDR3 region has 15 residues. CDR3: CASSLRVSQGGAQYF. The CDR3 nucleotides are TGTGCCAGCAGCTTAAGGGTCAGCCAGGGTGGGGCCCAGTACTTC.

The J gene is TRBJ2-3, the V gene TRBV6-5; the match to TRBD2 covers 8 bases. Germline V gives CDR1 MNHEY, CDR2 SVGAGI. The CDR3 sequence is 14 residues long. V gave up 6 bases and J gave up 4 bases; unmatched junction bases: 6. CDR3 nucleotide sequence: TGTGCCAGCAGAGCGGGAGCGATCGCAGATACGCAGTATTTT. It codes for CASRAGAIADTQYF.

The chain joins TRBV6-6 to TRBJ2-5; tentatively, D is TRBD2 (6 bases). The V and J ends lost 4 bases and 2 bases respectively, with 11 bases between them. The V gene's germline CDR1 is MNHNY and CDR2 SVGAGI (reference sequence). The CDR3 runs 14 residues. The CDR3 sequence is CASSLAAQQETQYF. The CDR3 DNA sequence: TGTGCCAGCAGTTTAGCGGCCCAACAAGAGACCCAGTACTTC.

This chain connects TRBV12-3 or TRBV12-4 to TRBJ2-7; D is uncertain. The CDR3 loop spans 12 amino acids. V lost 6 bases and J lost 4, with 10 bases in between. The CDR3: CASSPTAYEQYF. CDR3 coding DNA: TGTGCCAGCAGCCCAACAGCTTACGAGCAGTACTTC.

The rearrangement uses TRBV27 and TRBJ1-2, with 11 bases matching TRBD1. The length of the CDR3 is 14 residues. Per the germline V gene, CDR1 is MNHEY and CDR2 is SMNVEV (reference sequence). J lost 7 bases, V lost 4 bases, and 5 bases had no gene match. CDR3 loop: CASSSGQGALGYTF. In DNA, the CDR3 is TGTGCCAGCAGTTCCGGACAGGGGGCGCTTGGCTACACCTTC.

This chain links TRBV30 with TRBJ1-4, with TRBD1 matching over 9 bases. Per germline, CDR1 GTSNPN and CDR2 SVGIG (reference sequence). V lost 0 bases, J lost 8 bases, and 4 bases stayed unmatched. The CDR3 length is 14 residues. The CDR3 sequence: CAWSVGTGREKLFF. In DNA form, the CDR3 reads TGTGCCTGGAGTGTGGGGACAGGGAGAGAAAAACTGTTTTTT.

The rearrangement joins TRBV6-4 to TRBJ2-2; 9 bases match TRBD1. Looked up from germline, CDR1 is MRHNA and CDR2 is SNTAGT. This CDR3 region has 15 residues. V lost 6 bases to trimming and J lost 3 bases; unmatched junction nucleotides: 5. The DNA of the CDR3 is TGTGCCAGCAGACGGACAGGGGTAGACACCGGGGAGCTGTTTTTT. It encodes CASRRTGVDTGELFF.